This TCR beta chain came from a study of regulatory T cells in long-lasting Graves disease. The study, taken as a whole, reports: Persistent disease samples used TRBV28, TRBJ1-2 and TRBJ2-5 preferentially.

The CDR3 loop spans 13 amino acids. Germline V CDR1 and CDR2: GTSNPN, SVGIG (reference sequence). The V end lost 1 base, the J end lost 8 bases, and 11 bases lay between the germline ends. Documented time point: newly diagnosed GD, antithyroid drugs for less than 3 months. Extracted RNA from PBMCs served as the source of the TCR library. In building TCR beta libraries, iRepertoire HTBI primers were used together with Arm-PCR of CDR3 regions. Via MiXCR, TCRdb re-called the multiplex PCR reads, giving one row per CDR3 protein. In the table there are 530,000 or so distinct CDR3 sequences, about 13% of which are singletons. This clonotype was counted many times. The antigen remains unidentified. These data also formed part of another study, on T cells in Graves' hyperthyroidism and ophthalmopathy. That work adds: Blood also contained most expanded thyroid clonotypes above 0.001.

The chain is built from TRBV30 and TRBJ1-4; D possibly corresponds to TRBD1 (6 bases). The material was peripheral blood mononuclear cells (PBMCs), obtained at new diagnosis, from a patient treated with antithyroid drugs. The source is a man in his thirties or forties with Graves disease. The CDR3 here is CAWSAGVSEKLFF. CDR3 sequence (DNA): TGTGCCTGGAGTGCAGGGGTAAGCGAAAAACTGTTTTTT.